This TCR beta chain stems from a study of OX40 agonist ivuxolimab in advanced cancers. Study in general: Earlier anti-PD-1, anti-PD-L1 or anti-CTLA-4 therapy was permitted; roughly 42% had received some. Partial responses were achieved by three patients, of whom one had hepatocellular carcinoma and two had cutaneous melanoma.

Generated by immunoSEQ multiplex PCR, the TCRdb table keeps only in-frame clones and is missing some. The repertoire has tens of thousands of clones, about 90% of them found once; the top ten carry more than 4.5%. Note on this clone: The target antigen is unknown.

The study, taken as a whole, reports: The CD4+ and CD8+ T cells in the blood had expanded clonally by week 6 at 0.1 to 3.0 mg/kg.

This material consisted of CD4+ or CD8+ T cells sorted from blood, taken in a trial of the OX40 agonist ivuxolimab. The receptor was derived from an adult with an advanced solid tumor such as melanoma, head and neck, liver or kidney cancer.

CDR3 amino acids: CASSFADRGKGEQYF. The DNA for the CDR3 is TGTGCCAGCAGCTTCGCGGACAGGGGAAAGGGAGAGCAGTACTTC. The rearrangement uses TRBV5-4 and TRBJ2-7, with 9 bases identical to TRBD1. V was clipped by 2 bases and J by 7 bases; unmatched bases: 10. This CDR3 comprises 15 residues. Germline assignment: CDR1 SGHNT and CDR2 YYREEE (reference sequence). Full variable domain (rest looked up from reference TRBV5-4 and TRBJ2-7): ETGVTQSPTHLIKTRGQQVTLRCSSQSGHNTVSWYQQALGQGPQFIFQYYREEENGRGNFPPRFSGLQFPNYSSELNVNALELDDSALYLCASSFADRGKGEQYFGPGTRLTVT.